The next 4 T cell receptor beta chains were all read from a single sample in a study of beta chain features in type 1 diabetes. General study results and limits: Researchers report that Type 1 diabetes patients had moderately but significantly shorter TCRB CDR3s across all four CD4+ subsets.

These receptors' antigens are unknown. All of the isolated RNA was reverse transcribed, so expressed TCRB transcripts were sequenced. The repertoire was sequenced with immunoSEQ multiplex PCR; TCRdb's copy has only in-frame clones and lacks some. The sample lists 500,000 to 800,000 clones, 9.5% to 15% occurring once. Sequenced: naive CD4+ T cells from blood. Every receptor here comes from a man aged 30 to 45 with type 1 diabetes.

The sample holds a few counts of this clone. In nucleotides, the CDR3 is TGTGCCAGCACGCCTCGGGGGCTCCAAGAGACCCAGTACTTC. It translates to CASTPRGLQETQYF. This chain uses TRBV5-6 with TRBJ2-5; D is tentatively TRBD1 or TRBD2 (6 bases each). Germline V gene lookup returns CDR1 SGHDT and CDR2 YYEEEE. Deletions cut 6 bases from V and 1 base from J, with 13 bases between. CDR3 size: 14 residues.

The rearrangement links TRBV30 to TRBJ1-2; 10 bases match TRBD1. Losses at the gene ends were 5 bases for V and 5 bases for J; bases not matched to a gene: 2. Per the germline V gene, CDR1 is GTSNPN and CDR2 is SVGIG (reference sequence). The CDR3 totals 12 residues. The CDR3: CAWGQGVYGYTF. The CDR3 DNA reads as TGTGCCTGGGGACAGGGGGTTTATGGCTACACCTTC.

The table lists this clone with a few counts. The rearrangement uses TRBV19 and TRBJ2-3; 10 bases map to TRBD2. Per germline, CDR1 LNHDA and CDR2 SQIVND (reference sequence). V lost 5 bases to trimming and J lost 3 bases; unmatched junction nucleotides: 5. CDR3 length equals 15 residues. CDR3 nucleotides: TGTGCCAGTAGTCCTAGCGGGGGACAAACAGATACGCAGTATTTT. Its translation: CASSPSGGQTDTQYF.

CDR3 DNA: TGTGCCAGCAGTTACCCCGGGACAGGGGCCTACGAGCAGTACTTC. This gives the protein CASSYPGTGAYEQYF. The chain recombines TRBV6-5 with TRBJ2-7, with 10 nucleotides matching TRBD1. The CDR3 is made up of 15 amino acids. J gave up 2 bases and V 2 bases, and 3 bases lay outside the gene matches. Germline V gene sequence: CDR1 MNHEY, CDR2 SVGAGI.